These 17 T cell receptor beta chains originate from one sample sequenced in a study of cytomegalovirus exposure and HLA in healthy donors. 60 Vbeta and 13 Jbeta primers were used in PCR. Assay used: immunoSEQ multiplex PCR; TCRdb lists only in-frame clones, some missing. The sample holds around 140,000 clones, over 70% seen once. The sequenced sample consisted of PBMCs. These receptor sequences come from a woman aged 18 to 35 in good health and CMV-seronegative.

The rearrangement links TRBV7-6 to TRBJ2-7; maybe TRBD2 (6 bases). The CDR3 consists of 16 residues. Trimming left V 4 bases short and J 4 bases short, with 20 bases between. From germline, CDR1 is SGHVS and CDR2 FNYEAQ. CDR3 region: CASSSLGSGMTYEQYF. The CDR3 coding sequence is TGTGCCAGCAGCTCCCTGGGTAGCGGAATGACTTACGAGCAGTACTTC.

This sequence joins TRBV5-4 and TRBJ1-1; a possible D gene is TRBD1 (6 bases). V gave up 9 bases and J gave up 0 bases, with 18 bases separating them. Germline V gives CDR1 SGHNT, CDR2 YYREEE (reference sequence). The CDR3 consists of 15 residues. This CDR3 reads CATVDSAQMNTEAFF. The CDR3 nucleotides are TGTGCCACTGTGGACAGCGCACAAATGAACACTGAAGCTTTCTTT.

Here the CDR3 DNA reads TGTGCTAGTGGTTTACCGGACAGGGGGGACGAGCAGTACTTC. It specifies CASGLPDRGDEQYF. The rearrangement uses TRBV12-5 and TRBJ2-7, with 10 positions matching TRBD1. CDR3 size: 14 residues. J lost 5 bases, V lost 3 bases, and 4 bases had no gene match. Per the germline V gene, CDR1 is LGHNT and CDR2 is FRNRAP.

This clone occurred a few times. The chain recombines TRBV5-6 with TRBJ2-3; D not certain. Between the trimmed V and J ends, which lost 0 bases and 4 bases, there was a span of 9 bases. Per the germline V gene, CDR1 is SGHDT and CDR2 is YYEEEE. The CDR3 is 14 amino acids. The CDR3 DNA sequence: TGTGCCAGCAGCTTGGCTGCGATCGCAGATACGCAGTATTTT. Translated: CASSLAAIADTQYF.

The J gene is TRBJ1-2, the V gene TRBV7-9, with 7 bases fitting TRBD1. V trimming: 0 bases; J trimming: 3 bases; junction bases outside the gene matches: 1. The CDR3 is made up of 14 amino acids. From germline, CDR1 is SEHNR and CDR2 FQNEAQ (reference sequence). The CDR3 DNA sequence: TGTGCCAGCAGCTTAGCCGGGACAGACTATGGCTACACCTTC. Its translation: CASSLAGTDYGYTF.

The chain employs TRBV5-6 and TRBJ2-7; 8 bases are shared with TRBD2. CDR3 length equals 16 residues. V was pared by 4 bases and J by 2 bases, with 11 bases of the junction left unmatched. Germline loops: CDR1 SGHDT, CDR2 YYEEEE. The CDR3 nucleotides read TGTGCCAGCAGCGCGGGGGGAGTAGGACGAACCTACGAGCAGTACTTC. It translates to CASSAGGVGRTYEQYF.

This clone came up many times. The rearrangement uses TRBV11-2 and TRBJ2-7, with 10 nucleotides matching TRBD1. CDR3 size: 14 residues. V trimming: 7 bases; J trimming: 3 bases; junction bases outside the gene matches: 6. Germline lookup yields CDR1 SGHAT and CDR2 FQNNGV. This CDR3 is CASTPDRGIYEQYF. The CDR3 DNA follows: TGTGCCAGCACTCCGGACAGGGGGATCTACGAGCAGTACTTC.

The chain links TRBV19 to TRBJ2-7; 10 bases align to TRBD1. The CDR3 loop spans 15 amino acids. The ends lost 3 bases at V and 2 bases at J; junction bases unmatched: 4. In germline, CDR1 is LNHDA, CDR2 SQIVND (reference sequence). The CDR3 sequence: CASSIGTGVAYEQYF. The CDR3 DNA sequence: TGTGCCAGTAGTATTGGGACAGGGGTCGCCTACGAGCAGTACTTC.

This chain connects TRBV6-1 to TRBJ1-1; 11 nucleotides agree with TRBD1. The CDR3 sequence is 16 residues long. The junction had 5 bases not matched to a gene; V was cut back by 1 base and J by 4 bases. CDR1 and CDR2 (germline): MNHNS, SASEGT. The CDR3 DNA reads TGTGCCAGCAGTGAAGGACTCGGGACAGGGGGCACTGAAGCTTTCTTT. Protein product: CASSEGLGTGGTEAFF.

A few counts support this clone. Here the CDR3 reads CATFYSTGELFF. In DNA, the CDR3 is TGTGCCACCTTTTACAGCACCGGGGAGCTGTTTTTT. The chain employs TRBV15 and TRBJ2-2; no reliable D call. Deletions cut 8 bases from V and 4 bases from J, with 8 bases between. Germline V lookup: CDR1 LNHNV, CDR2 YYDKDF (reference sequence). This CDR3 has 12 amino acids. Drawing the rest from reference TRBV15 and TRBJ2-2, the complete variable domain is DAMVIQNPRYQVTQFGKPVTLSCSQTLNHNVMYWYQQKSSQAPKLLFHYYDKDFNNEADTPDNFQSRRPNTSFCFLDIRSPGLGDTAMYLCATFYSTGELFFGEGSRLTVL.

This chain uses TRBV5-6 with TRBJ1-2, with 7 bases aligning to TRBD1. The V segment lost 0 bases and the J segment 14 bases; nucleotides outside the gene matches: 19. The CDR3 has 16 amino acids. Germline V gene sequence: CDR1 SGHDT, CDR2 YYEEEE. CDR3 DNA sequence: TGTGCCAGCAGCTTGGTTACGTCCGGCCAAACAGGGGTGAGGACCTTC. It encodes CASSLVTSGQTGVRTF.

The chain is built from TRBV23-1 and TRBJ2-3, with TRBD2 identical over 9 bases. TRBV23-1 carries the ORF label, with uncertain function. The V and J ends lost 0 bases and 6 bases, in that order; junction bases with no gene match: 7. The CDR3 spans 16 residues. CDR3 in amino acids: CASSQSAVAGADTQYF. The CDR3 DNA is TGCGCCAGCAGTCAATCGGCGGTAGCGGGAGCTGATACGCAGTATTTT.

V is TRBV10-3 and J is TRBJ2-2, with a tentative D call TRBD2 (6 bases). Per the germline V gene, CDR1 is ENHRY and CDR2 is SYGVKD. Trimming took 7 bases from V and 7 from J, leaving 16 bases between them. The CDR3 covers 14 residues. Here the CDR3 reads CAITPGSNSGELFF. The DNA of the CDR3 is TGTGCCATCACCCCCGGGAGTAATAGCGGGGAGCTGTTTTTT.

The table lists this clone with a few counts. The chain joins TRBV10-1 to TRBJ1-1, with TRBD1 identical over 8 bases. V was pared by 0 bases and J by 3 bases, with 6 bases of the junction left unmatched. CDR1 is WNHNN, CDR2 SYGVQD, per germline (reference sequence). This CDR3 region has 16 residues. CDR3 amino acids: CASSESTGGLDTEAFF. The DNA for the CDR3 is TGCGCCAGCAGTGAGTCTACAGGGGGTTTGGACACTGAAGCTTTCTTT.

The chain has TRBV21-1 and TRBJ1-2; TRBD1, as called in the table, went unchecked against the DNA. TRBV21-1 is tagged as a pseudogene. The CDR3 has 15 residues. The chain's CDR3 is CASSTYGQVSYGYTF. The CDR3 nucleotides read TGTGCCAGCAGCACATACGGACAGGTGAGCTATGGCTACACCTTC.

This clone was picked up one time. V usage is TRBV19 and J usage is TRBJ1-2; D may be TRBD1 (5 bases). V was cut by 5 bases and J by 7 bases, with 11 bases left in between. The germline V gene encodes CDR1 LNHDA and CDR2 SQIVND (reference sequence). This CDR3 has 12 residues. CDR3 in amino acids: CASSQAGFGYTF. The CDR3 coding sequence is TGTGCCAGTAGTCAAGCAGGGTTTGGCTACACCTTC.

The V gene is TRBV14, the J gene TRBJ2-1; 8 nucleotides agree with TRBD2. V was pared by 0 bases and J by 6 bases, with 10 bases of the junction left unmatched. Per germline, CDR1 SGHDN and CDR2 FVKESK. This CDR3 is built from 17 residues. The CDR3 DNA reads TGTGCCAGCAGCCAAGATCGCTTTAGCGGGAATCCCAATGAGCAGTTCTTC. It codes for CASSQDRFSGNPNEQFF.